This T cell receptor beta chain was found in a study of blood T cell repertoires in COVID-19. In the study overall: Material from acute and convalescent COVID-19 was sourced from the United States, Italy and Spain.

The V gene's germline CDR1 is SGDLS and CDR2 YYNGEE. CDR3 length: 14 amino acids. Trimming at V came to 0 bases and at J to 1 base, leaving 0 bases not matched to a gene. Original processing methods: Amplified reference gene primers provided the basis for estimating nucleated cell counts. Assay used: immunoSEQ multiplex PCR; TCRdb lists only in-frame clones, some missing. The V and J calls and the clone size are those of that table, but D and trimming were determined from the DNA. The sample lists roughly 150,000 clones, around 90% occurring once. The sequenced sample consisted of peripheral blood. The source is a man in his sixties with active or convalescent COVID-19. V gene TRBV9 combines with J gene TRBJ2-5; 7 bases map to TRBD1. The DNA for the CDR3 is TGTGCCAGCAGCGTAGGGACAGGCCAAGAGACCCAGTACTTC. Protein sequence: CASSVGTGQETQYF. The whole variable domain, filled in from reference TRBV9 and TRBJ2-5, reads DSGVTQTPKHLITATGQRVTLRCSPRSGDLSVYWYQQSLDQGLQFLIQYYNGEERAKGNILERFSAQQFPDLHSELNLSSLELGDSALYFCASSVGTGQETQYFGPGTRLLVL.